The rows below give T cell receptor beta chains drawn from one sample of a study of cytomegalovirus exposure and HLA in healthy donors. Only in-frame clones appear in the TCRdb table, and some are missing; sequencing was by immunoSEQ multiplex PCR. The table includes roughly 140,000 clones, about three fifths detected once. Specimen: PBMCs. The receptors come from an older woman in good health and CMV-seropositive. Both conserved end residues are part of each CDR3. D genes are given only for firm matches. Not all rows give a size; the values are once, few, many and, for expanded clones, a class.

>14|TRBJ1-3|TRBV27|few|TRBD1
TGTGCCAGCAGAACGACAGGGAAAGGCAACACCATATATTTT
CASRTTGKGNTIYF
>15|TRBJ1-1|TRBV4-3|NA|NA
TGCGCCAGCAGCCGCCAAACAGGGAGGAACACTGAAGCTTTCTTT
CASSRQTGRNTEAFF
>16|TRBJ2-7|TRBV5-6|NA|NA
TGTGCCAGCAGCTCACGCGGTGGACTATTGCCGTCCGAGCAGTACTTC
CASSSRGGLLPSEQYF
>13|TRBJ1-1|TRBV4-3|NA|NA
TGCGCCAGCAGCCCCCGCCTAAACACTGAAGCTTTCTTT
CASSPRLNTEAFF
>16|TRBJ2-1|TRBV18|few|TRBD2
TGTGCCAGCTCACCGGGACTAGCGGTGGGAGACAATGAGCAGTTCTTC
CASSPGLAVGDNEQFF
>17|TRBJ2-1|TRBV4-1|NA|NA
TGCGCCAGCAGCCAATCTAGCGACAGAGGATATGTGGATGAGCAGTTCTTC
CASSQSSDRGYVDEQFF
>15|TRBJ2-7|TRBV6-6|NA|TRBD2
TGTGCCAGCAGAATTCGATGGAGCGGGATTAACGAGCAGTACTTC
CASRIRWSGINEQYF
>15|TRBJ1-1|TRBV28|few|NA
TGTGCCAGCAGTCCACGTGGGGCAGGGTTTGCTGAAGCTTTCTTT
CASSPRGAGFAEAFF
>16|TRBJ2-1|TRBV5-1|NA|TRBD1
TGCGCCAGCAGCCGGGTTCGGGGACAGGGGGCCGATGAGCAGTTCTTC
CASSRVRGQGADEQFF
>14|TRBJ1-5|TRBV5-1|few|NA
TGCGCCAGCAGCGAGGACATCGGCAATCAGCCCCAGCATTTT
CASSEDIGNQPQHF
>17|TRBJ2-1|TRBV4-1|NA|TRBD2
TGCGCCAGCAGCCAACACTTCGGAATAGCGGGAGTCAATGAGCAGTTCTTC
CASSQHFGIAGVNEQFF
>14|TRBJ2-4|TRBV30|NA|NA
TGTGCCTGGAGTGTAGGAGGAGCCAAAAACATTCAGTACTTC
CAWSVGGAKNIQYF
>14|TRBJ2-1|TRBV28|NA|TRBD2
TGTGCCAGCAGTGTCACTAGCGGGAGGAATGAGCAGTTCTTC
CASSVTSGRNEQFF
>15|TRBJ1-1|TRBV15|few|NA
TGTGCCACCAGCAGAGTACCTGGGGCGAGCACTGAAGCTTTCTTT
CATSRVPGASTEAFF
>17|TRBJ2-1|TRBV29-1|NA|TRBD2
TGCAGCGTTTCGGGACTAGCGGGAGCCCCCTCCTACAATGAGCAGTTCTTC
CSVSGLAGAPSYNEQFF
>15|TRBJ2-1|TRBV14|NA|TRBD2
TGTGCCAGCAGCCAAGTAGCGGGAGGGCCCAATGAGCAGTTCTTC
CASSQVAGGPNEQFF
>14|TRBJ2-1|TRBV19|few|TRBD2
TGTGCCAGTAGTATAGTAGCGGGATACAATGAGCAGTTCTTC
CASSIVAGYNEQFF
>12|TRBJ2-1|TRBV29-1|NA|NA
TGCAGCGGTGTCCTAGAAATGAATGAGCAGTTCTTC
CSGVLEMNEQFF
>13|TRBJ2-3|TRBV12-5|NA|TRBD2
TGTGCTAGTGGGACTAGCGGGGAGGATACGCAGTATTTT
CASGTSGEDTQYF
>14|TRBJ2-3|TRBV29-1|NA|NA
TGCAGCGTTGCCCTATCGCGTGCCACAGATACGCAGTATTTT
CSVALSRATDTQYF
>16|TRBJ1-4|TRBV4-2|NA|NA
TGTGCCAGCAGCCAAGATGGGCGGACTACTAATGAAAAACTGTTTTTT
CASSQDGRTTNEKLFF
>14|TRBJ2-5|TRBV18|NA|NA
TGTGCCAGCTCACTCGACTTAGGTTTGGAGACCCAGTACTTC
CASSLDLGLETQYF
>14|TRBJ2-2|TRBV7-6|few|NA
TGTGCCAGCAGCTTTTCCTCGAACACCGGGGAGCTGTTTTTT
CASSFSSNTGELFF
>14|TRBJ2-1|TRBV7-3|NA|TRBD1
TGTGCCAGCAGCTCGATGGACAGGCTCAATGAGCAGTTCTTC
CASSSMDRLNEQFF
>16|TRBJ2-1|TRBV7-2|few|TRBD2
TGTGCCAGCAGCTTAGGTTCTAGCGGGAACTACAATGAGCAGTTCTTC
CASSLGSSGNYNEQFF
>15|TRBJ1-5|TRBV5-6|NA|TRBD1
TGTGCCAGCAGCAGACGGGACAGAAGGTATCAGCCCCAGCATTTT
CASSRRDRRYQPQHF
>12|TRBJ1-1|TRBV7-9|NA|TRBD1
TGTGCCACGGGACAGACCAACACTGAAGCTTTCTTT
CATGQTNTEAFF
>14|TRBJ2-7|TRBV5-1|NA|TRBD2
TGCGCCAGCAGCTTAGGCGGGAGGGCCGTCGAGCAGTACTTC
CASSLGGRAVEQYF
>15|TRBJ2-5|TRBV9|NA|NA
TGTGCCAGCAGCCAGGGGTCAGGGACCCAAGAGACCCAGTACTTC
CASSQGSGTQETQYF
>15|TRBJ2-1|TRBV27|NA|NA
TGTGCCAGCAGTTTGTCAGGGGAACTAATCAATGAGCAGTTCTTC
CASSLSGELINEQFF
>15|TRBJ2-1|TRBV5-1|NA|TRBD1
TGCGCCAGCAGCTTGCCGACGACAGGGGGCAATGAGCAGTTCTTC
CASSLPTTGGNEQFF
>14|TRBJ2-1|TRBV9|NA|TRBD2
TGTGCCAGCAGCGTGGCTAGCGGTTACAATGAGCAGTTCTTC
CASSVASGYNEQFF
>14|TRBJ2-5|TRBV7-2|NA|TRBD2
TGTGCCAGCAGCTTAGTAGCGGGAGAAGAGACCCAGTACTTC
CASSLVAGEETQYF
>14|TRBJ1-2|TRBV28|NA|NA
TGTGCCAGCAGTTTACCCACCGGGAGCTATGGCTACACCTTC
CASSLPTGSYGYTF
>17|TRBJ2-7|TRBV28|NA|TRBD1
TGTGCCAGCAGTTTAGGGACAGGGGGCTCTTTCGGCTACGAGCAGTACTTC
CASSLGTGGSFGYEQYF
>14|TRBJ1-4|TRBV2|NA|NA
TGTGCCAGCAGACCCCGGGACTTTAATGAAAAACTGTTTTTT
CASRPRDFNEKLFF
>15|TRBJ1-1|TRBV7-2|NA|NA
TGTGCCAGCCAACTCCGGGGGGGGCAGGGCACTGAAGCTTTCTTT
CASQLRGGQGTEAFF
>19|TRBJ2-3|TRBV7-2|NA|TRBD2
TGTGCCAGCAGCTTAGGTGAGCCTGGCGGGAGCGAGTGGACAGATACGCAGTATTTT
CASSLGEPGGSEWTDTQYF
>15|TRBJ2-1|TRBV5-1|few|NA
TGCGCCAGCAGCTTGTCTAGCAGCTCCTACAATGAGCAGTTCTTC
CASSLSSSSYNEQFF
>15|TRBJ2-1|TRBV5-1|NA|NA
TGCGCCAGCAGTACGTCTATTGCCTCCTACAATGAGCAGTTCTTC
CASSTSIASYNEQFF
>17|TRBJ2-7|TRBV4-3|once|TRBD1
TGCGCCAGCAGCCAACATCGTCTCGGGACAGGGTTAGACGAGCAGTACTTC
CASSQHRLGTGLDEQYF
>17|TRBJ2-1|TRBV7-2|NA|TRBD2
TGTGCCAGCAGCTTAGCCAGCGGGAGCCTCTCCTACAATGAGCAGTTCTTC
CASSLASGSLSYNEQFF
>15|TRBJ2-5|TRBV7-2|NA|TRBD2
TGTGCCAGCAGGATAGGACTAGCGGGGCAAGAGACCCAGTACTTC
CASRIGLAGQETQYF